The rows below give T cell receptor beta chains drawn from one sample of a study of blood T cells in healthy people across ages. TCRdb fed the 5' RACE reads into MiXCR, producing one record per CDR3 protein. Counted here are approximately 1.5 million distinct CDR3 sequences, less than 45% occurring once; the ten biggest clones make up just over 4%. Sequenced: blood. All receptors derive from a woman aged 18-29 years in good health. CDR3s include the opening cysteine and the closing phenylalanine or tryptophan. Fields, in order: CDR3 length, J gene, V gene, CDR3 protein.

14	TRBJ2-7	TRBV20-1	CSASRQGVSYEQYF
13	.	TRBV24-1	CATRTDSYNEQYF
14	TRBJ1-3	TRBV20-1	CSANPTHSGNTIYF
16	TRBJ2-1	TRBV20-1	CSASGYVPNSYNEQFF
15	TRBJ1-5	TRBV3-1	CASSQVSGPGQPQHF
14	TRBJ2-7	TRBV6-1	CASNIGLAAYEQYF
14	TRBJ1-5	TRBV27	CASSPGGSHQPQHF
15	TRBJ1-4	TRBV15	CATSYRRGLNEKLFF
15	TRBJ1-4	TRBV12-3/TRBV12-4	CASSPWRIGIEKLFF
14	TRBJ1-5	TRBV6-2/TRBV6-3	CASSYRYGNQPQHF
12	TRBJ1-2	TRBV27	CASLDPVDGYTF
17	TRBJ1-3	TRBV18	CASSPSLSGGSGNTIYF
16	TRBJ2-3	TRBV12-3/TRBV12-4	CASSPRTGTSADTQYF
13	TRBJ1-1	TRBV7-3	CASSPQGRGEAFF
17	TRBJ2-7	TRBV7-2	CASSLLALSTGFYEQYF
14	TRBJ2-1	TRBV20-1	CSARARLAYNEQFF
15	TRBJ2-3	TRBV24-1	CATSDASHSTDTQYF
14	TRBJ2-5	TRBV5-5	CASSSPLGGSEQYF
14	TRBJ2-1	TRBV5-1	CASSRGDRGDEQFF
17	TRBJ1-4	TRBV7-8	CASSPHRAQLANEKLFF
15	TRBJ2-1	TRBV20-1	CSGYRLPLSYNEQFF
14	TRBJ2-5	TRBV29-1	CSVPLGQLLGTQYF
14	TRBJ1-2	TRBV6-5	CASRRTGYNYGYTF
14	TRBJ1-2	TRBV7-9	CASSSTQGCYGYTF
16	TRBJ1-1	TRBV12-3/TRBV12-4	CASSFVGRGQGAEAFF
17	TRBJ2-5	TRBV5-1	CASSGMISGGNQETQYF
12	TRBJ2-1	TRBV20-1	CSAPGLIGEQFF
15	TRBJ1-1	TRBV5-1	CASSSGRMGNTEAFF
13	TRBJ2-1	TRBV7-9	CASTLGSEDEQFF
11	TRBJ1-2	TRBV29-1	CSVAGDYGYTF
14	TRBJ2-1	TRBV9	CASSVGDSRNEQFF
15	.	TRBV20-1	CSARGASGRWNIQYF
14	TRBJ2-5	TRBV4-3	CASSQSTDEETQYF
13	TRBJ2-4	TRBV7-2	CASSLDRLDIQYF
15	TRBJ2-3	TRBV7-8	CASSPMGALSDTQYF
14	TRBJ2-2	TRBV9	CASSPTGNTGELFF
17	TRBJ2-7	TRBV7-8	CASSLRFARTSLYEQYF
15	TRBJ1-3	TRBV7-2	CASSLAGGNGNTIYF
14	TRBJ2-1	TRBV9	CASSTLSSYNEQFF
13	TRBJ1-3	TRBV29-1	CSVVVTSGNTIYF
14	TRBJ2-4	TRBV6-2/TRBV6-3	CASTKTGSGNIQYF
15	TRBJ1-1	TRBV25-1	CASSERTGENTEAFF